The 12 T cell receptor beta chains below come from one sample, sequenced in a study of shared clonotypes between healthy human individuals. Assay used: immunoSEQ multiplex PCR; TCRdb lists only in-frame clones, some missing. The data show over a million clones, 78% seen once. The sample consisted of memory CD4+ T cells from PBMCs. Subset meaning: CD45RA-negative fraction. All receptors derive from a young man in good health. Some clones in this sample may be carry-over from other donors' samples.

CDR3 sequence: CASSYSGQGNNEQYF. As DNA, the CDR3 is TGTGCCAGCAGTTACTCAGGACAGGGGAACAACGAGCAGTACTTC. This chain joins TRBV6-5 and TRBJ2-7, with 9 bases aligning to TRBD1. The CDR3 is 15 residues long. The V segment lost 0 bases and the J segment 5 bases; nucleotides outside the gene matches: 5. The germline CDR1 and CDR2 sequences are MNHEY and SVGAGI.

This chain uses TRBV7-9 with TRBJ2-2; TRBD2 is a possible D gene (5 bases). Germline V gene lookup returns CDR1 SEHNR and CDR2 FQNEAQ (reference sequence). V was shortened by 1 base and J by 6 bases, with 12 bases between the two germline ends. The CDR3 sequence is 15 residues long. CDR3 sequence (DNA): TGTGCCAGCAGCTTAGTTGCCGCGAGGGCCGGGGAGCTGTTTTTT. This encodes CASSLVAARAGELFF.

The gene calls are TRBV6-1 and TRBJ1-1; 7 nucleotides agree with TRBD1. Trimming cost V 2 bases and J 6 bases; bases outside gene matches: 6. The CDR3 runs 14 residues. Germline V gives CDR1 MNHNS, CDR2 SASEGT. CDR3 sequence reads: CASSEQTGRPEAFF. CDR3 nucleotide sequence: TGTGCCAGCAGTGAACAGACAGGGCGACCTGAAGCTTTCTTT.

The CDR3 DNA reads as TGTGCCAGCAGCGAAACCGGGGGCCGGAATACGCAGTATTTT. Amino acids: CASSETGGRNTQYF. This chain joins TRBV6-6 and TRBJ2-3; D may match TRBD1 or TRBD2 (6 bases each). The ends were cut back, 6 bases at V and 7 bases at J, with 17 bases in the middle. CDR3 size: 14 residues. Germline V gene data show CDR1 as MNHNY and CDR2 as SVGAGI (reference sequence).

The sample holds a few counts of this clone. The chain recombines TRBV7-3 with TRBJ2-3; tentatively, D is TRBD2 (8 bases). Trimming pared 5 bases from V and 4 bases from J, leaving 16 bases between. Germline lookup yields CDR1 SGHTA and CDR2 FQGTGA. The CDR3 consists of 15 residues. Written as DNA, the CDR3 is TGTGCCAGCAGCGCAGGGGGACTAGTATCAGATACGCAGTATTTT. It yields the protein CASSAGGLVSDTQYF. The whole variable domain, filled in from reference TRBV7-3 and TRBJ2-3, reads GAGVSQTPSNKVTEKGKYVELRCDPISGHTALYWYRQSLGQGPEFLIYFQGTGAADDSGLPNDRFFAVRPEGSVSTLKIQRTERGDSAVYLCASSAGGLVSDTQYFGPGTRLTVL.

As to this clone: Additional DNA sequences in this sample encode the identical CDR3. V usage is TRBV6-1 and J usage is TRBJ1-2; 9 positions agree with TRBD1. V lost 4 bases, J lost 5 bases, and 5 bases stayed unmatched. The germline CDR1 and CDR2 sequences are MNHNS and SASEGT. This CDR3 has 14 residues. Here the CDR3 reads CASSGPGQGYGYTF. The CDR3 DNA reads TGTGCCAGCAGTGGACCGGGACAGGGATATGGCTACACCTTC.

This rearrangement joins TRBV6-1 to TRBJ1-4; D not resolved. Per the germline V gene, CDR1 is MNHNS and CDR2 is SASEGT. Trimming pared 5 bases from V and 8 bases from J, leaving 12 bases between. The CDR3 runs 13 residues. The CDR3 region has the DNA TGTGCCAGCAGTAAGGAGGTTGGAGAAAAACTGTTTTTT. It translates to CASSKEVGEKLFF.

CDR3 sequence (DNA): TGTGCCAGCAGCTTACCGGCTGCTAATGAAAAACTGTTTTTT. Amino acid sequence: CASSLPAANEKLFF. The V call is TRBV5-8, the J call TRBJ1-4, with D unclear. The length of the CDR3 is 14 residues. Germline CDR1 SGHTS, CDR2 YDEGEE. V lost 2 bases and J 3 bases, leaving 8 bases between the germline ends. Supplemented by reference TRBV5-8 and TRBJ1-4, the full variable domain reads EAGVTQSPTHLIKTRGQQATLRCSPISGHTSVYWYQQALGLGLQFLLWYDEGEERNRGNFPPRFSGRQFPNYSSELNVNALELEDSALYLCASSLPAANEKLFFGSGTQLSVL.

This clone was counted only a few times. The CDR3 nucleotides read TGTGCCAGCAGTACTGGACCGGCCCGGTGCACCTTC. It specifies CASSTGPARCTF. The chain is built from TRBV6-6 and TRBJ1-2, with D unresolved. CDR1 and CDR2 from the germline V gene are MNHNY and SVGAGI (reference sequence). The CDR3 is 12 residues long. The V end was cut by 5 bases, the J end by 13 bases, with 17 bases between.

The chain links TRBV6-5 to TRBJ2-1; TRBD2 matches at 10 bases. The CDR3 spans 13 residues. Looked up from germline, CDR1 is MNHEY and CDR2 is SVGAGI. Losses at the gene ends were 0 bases for V and 10 bases for J; bases not matched to a gene: 0. CDR3 amino acids: CASSYSGLAEQFF. The CDR3 nucleotides read TGTGCCAGCAGTTACTCGGGACTAGCGGAGCAGTTCTTC.

This chain joins TRBV27 and TRBJ1-1; weak D call: TRBD1 (5 bases). Germline V gene data show CDR1 as MNHEY and CDR2 as SMNVEV (reference sequence). The CDR3 has 15 amino acids. V shed 0 bases and J shed 4 bases, with 12 bases lying between them. DNA of the CDR3: TGTGCCAGCAGTTTATCCGGGGGGGAGTTCACTGAAGCTTTCTTT. Its protein is CASSLSGGEFTEAFF.

The gene calls are TRBV6-5 and TRBJ1-4; the D gene is possibly TRBD1 (6 bases). The V gene lost 0 bases and the J gene lost 4 bases, with 9 bases spanning the gap. The CDR3 extends over 15 amino acids. CDR1 is MNHEY, CDR2 SVGAGI, per germline. Written as DNA, the CDR3 is TGTGCCAGCAGTTACTCTGGGGGGCGTAATGAAAAACTGTTTTTT. Translated, it gives CASSYSGGRNEKLFF.